This T cell receptor (beta chain) comes out of a study of blood T cells in healthy people across ages. About this clonotype: Its antigen is currently unknown.

The second PCR ran about 6 to 12 cycles with a sample-barcoded 5' primer and J-beta primers. MiXCR, applied by TCRdb to the 5' RACE reads, yields one record per CDR3 protein. The table records 750,000 to 1,000,000 distinct CDR3 sequences, 25% to 35% of them present only once. Findings and caveats of the study: Strong correlation was found linking TCR beta diversity to naive T cell percentage. Donor CMV infection status was unknown, possibly confounding age-related changes in expanded clonotypes.

Trimming took off 0 bases at V and 5 bases at J, with 16 bases between the two ends. This CDR3 contains 16 residues. The germline CDR1 and CDR2 sequences are LNHNV and YYDKDF (reference sequence). In addition, the sample was reused for a study of T cells of mothers and their children.

The material sequenced was blood. The chain uses TRBV15 and TRBJ1-1; D is unclear. The receptor comes from a woman aged 40 to 50 in good health. CDR3 sequence (DNA): TGTGCCACCAGCAGAGATAGAGGCAGAGGACGGACTGAAGCTTTCTTT. Amino acid sequence: CATSRDRGRGRTEAFF.